This paragraph covers one TCR beta chain sequence. This sample stems from a study of PD-1 blockade in classical Hodgkin lymphoma. This CDR3 region has 13 residues. Per the germline V gene, CDR1 is SNHLY and CDR2 is FYNNEI. V shed 0 bases and J shed 8 bases, with 7 bases lying between them. Time point of the sample: newly diagnosed, previously untreated cHL patient sample. Purification of CD4+ T cells from thawed PBMCs was performed via magnetic negative selection. Assay: immunoSEQ multiplex PCR; the TCRdb copy retains only in-frame clones and omits some. Seen here are 22,000 or so clones, 89% observed once, and the top ten hold roughly 0.25%.

This clonotype originated in a human donor with classical Hodgkin lymphoma. This chain uses TRBV2 with TRBJ2-2, with D hard to call. The sequencing sample was made of CD4+ T cells from blood. The CDR3 bases are TGTGCCAGCAGTGAAGCGCTGCGGGGGGAGCTGTTTTTT. Amino acid sequence: CASSEALRGELFF.